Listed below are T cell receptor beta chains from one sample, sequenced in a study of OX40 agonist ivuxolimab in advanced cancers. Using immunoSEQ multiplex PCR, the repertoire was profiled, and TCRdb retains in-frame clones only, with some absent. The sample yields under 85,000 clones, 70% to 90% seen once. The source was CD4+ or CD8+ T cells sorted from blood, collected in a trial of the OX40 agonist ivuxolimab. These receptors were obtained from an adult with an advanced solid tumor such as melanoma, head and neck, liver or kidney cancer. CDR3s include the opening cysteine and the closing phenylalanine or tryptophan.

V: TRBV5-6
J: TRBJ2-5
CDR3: CASSLSSGAETQYF

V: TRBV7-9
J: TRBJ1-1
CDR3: CASRRTDEAFF

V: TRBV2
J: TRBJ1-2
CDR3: CASRFSENYGYTF

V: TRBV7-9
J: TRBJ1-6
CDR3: CASSLERDSPLHF

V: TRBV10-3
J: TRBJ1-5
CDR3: CAISDSADGPQHF

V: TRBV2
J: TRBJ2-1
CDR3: CASSEWGNIAEQFF

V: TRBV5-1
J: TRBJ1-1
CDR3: CASSLVGQGVSEAFF

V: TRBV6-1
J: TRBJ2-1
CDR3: CASSDGDLSQFF

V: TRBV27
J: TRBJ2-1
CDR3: CASSLGASSYNEQFF

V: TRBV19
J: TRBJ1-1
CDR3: CASTRTGGAGTEAFF